This T cell receptor (beta chain) appears in the sequencing data of a study of OX40 agonist ivuxolimab in advanced cancers. Assay: immunoSEQ multiplex PCR; the TCRdb copy retains only in-frame clones and omits some. The sample gives approximately 82,000 clones, 70% to 90% of which show up once; approximately 6.5% is in the top ten. The sample in question was CD4+ or CD8+ T cells sorted from blood, obtained in a trial of the OX40 agonist ivuxolimab. This sequence originates from an adult with an advanced solid tumor such as melanoma, head and neck, liver or kidney cancer.

This CDR3 reads CASSFLLTGEGGYTF. The DNA for the CDR3 is TGTGCCAGCAGCTTTCTACTGACAGGAGAAGGTGGCTACACCTTC. The rearrangement uses TRBV6-5 and TRBJ1-2, with D possibly matching TRBD1 (6 bases). The CDR3 covers 15 residues. V shed 6 bases and J shed 7 bases, with 21 bases lying between them. CDR1 is MNHEY, CDR2 SVGAGI, per germline.